The 26 T cell receptor beta chains listed next were all sequenced from one sample in a study of PD-1 blockade in classical Hodgkin lymphoma. The assay was immunoSEQ multiplex PCR, and TCRdb's table has in-frame clones only and misses some. The sample lists over 50,000 clones, around two thirds occurring once. Every patient experienced relapse after autologous stem cell transplantation, and brentuximab vedotin exposure varied. The source was peripheral blood mononuclear cells (PBMCs), collected before the second cycle of nivolumab. These receptors originate from a human donor with classical Hodgkin lymphoma.

This chain uses TRBV7-9 with TRBJ2-1, with D perhaps assigned TRBD1 or TRBD2 (5 bases each). V shed 1 base and J shed 4 bases, with 14 bases lying between them. This CDR3 contains 16 residues. The V gene's germline CDR1 is SEHNR and CDR2 FQNEAQ (reference sequence). The CDR3 sequence is CASSLEAGTGYNEQFF. In DNA, the CDR3 is TGTGCCAGCAGCTTAGAGGCCGGGACCGGTTACAATGAGCAGTTCTTC.

The chain joins TRBV6-6 to TRBJ1-3; D is unclear. The CDR3 contains 13 residues. V lost 5 bases to trimming and J lost 1 base, with 6 bases between them. Germline values: CDR1 MNHNY, CDR2 SVGAGI (reference sequence). The CDR3 sequence: CASSTASGNTIYF. In DNA form, the CDR3 reads TGTGCCAGCAGTACGGCTTCTGGAAACACCATATATTTT.

V and J are TRBV6-5 and TRBJ1-4, with a possible D match to TRBD1 (5 bases). Germline V gene sequence: CDR1 MNHEY, CDR2 SVGAGI. V lost 11 bases, J lost 12 bases, and 16 bases lay in between. This CDR3 comprises 11 residues. This chain's CDR3 is CAVLIRDQLFF. Written as DNA, the CDR3 is TGTGCCGTTCTAATCCGGGACCAACTGTTTTTT.

This chain joins TRBV28 and TRBJ1-5, with 7 bases that match TRBD1. The CDR3 runs to 15 residues. Losses at the gene ends were 5 bases for V and 5 bases for J; bases not matched to a gene: 9. The V gene's germline CDR1 is MDHEN and CDR2 SYDVKM. CDR3 protein: CASSEQGRAHQPQHF. CDR3 DNA: TGTGCCAGCAGTGAACAGGGGAGGGCCCATCAGCCCCAGCATTTT.

This chain links TRBV28 with TRBJ2-7, with D hard to call. Trimming cost V 4 bases and J 7 bases, with 8 bases left between them. There are 11 residues in the CDR3. Germline values: CDR1 MDHEN, CDR2 SYDVKM. The CDR3 is CASSSFWEQYF. Here the CDR3 DNA reads TGTGCCAGCAGTTCTTTCTGGGAGCAGTACTTC.

The chain links TRBV9 to TRBJ2-1; D is ambiguous. Trimming took 3 bases from V and 10 from J, leaving 11 bases between them. The CDR3 has 12 amino acids. Germline CDR1 SGDLS, CDR2 YYNGEE. The CDR3 loop is CASSAGGYEQFF. The CDR3 DNA sequence: TGTGCCAGCAGCGCGGGTGGGTACGAGCAGTTCTTC.

Written as DNA, the CDR3 is TGTGCCAGCAGCCGGCGATGGGTGAACACTGAAGCTTTCTTT. It is translated as CASSRRWVNTEAFF. The chain uses TRBV5-6 and TRBJ1-1; no firm D call. V was shortened by 4 bases and J by 0 bases, with 10 bases between the two germline ends. CDR3 size: 14 residues. Germline V gene lookup returns CDR1 SGHDT and CDR2 YYEEEE.

This rearrangement joins TRBV13 to TRBJ2-5; 7 nucleotides match TRBD1. Gene TRBJ2-7 matches the end of the DNA better, so the J call may be wrong. Germline V gene sequence: CDR1 PRHDT, CDR2 FYEKMQ (reference sequence). This CDR3 is built from 12 residues. CDR3 amino acids: CASSRQGYEQYF. DNA of the CDR3: TGTGCCAGCAGCCGACAGGGATACGAGCAGTACTTC.

The gene calls are TRBV6-5 and TRBJ2-5; D remains ambiguous. The CDR3 totals 11 residues. Trimming stripped 4 bases from V and 5 bases from J, with 5 bases between. The germline CDR1 and CDR2 sequences are MNHEY and SVGAGI. The CDR3 nucleotides are TGTGCCAGCAGTTTCGCGGAGACCCAGTACTTC. Its translation: CASSFAETQYF.

The V call is TRBV7-2, the J call TRBJ2-1; no clear D. The CDR3 extends over 15 amino acids. Trimming stripped 1 base from V and 0 bases from J, with 7 bases between. Germline V gene data show CDR1 as SGHTA and CDR2 as FQGNSA. CDR3 nucleotide sequence: TGTGCCAGCAGCTTAGTCGGTAACTCCTACAATGAGCAGTTCTTC. It encodes CASSLVGNSYNEQFF.

This clone appeared a single time. V gene TRBV4-1 combines with J gene TRBJ1-2; no reliable D call. Germline values: CDR1 MGHRA, CDR2 YSYEKL. The CDR3 length is 16 residues. Trimming stripped 0 bases from V and 8 bases from J, with 19 bases between. The CDR3 DNA follows: TGCGCCAGCAGCCAAGAAAGGGTTTCTCTTTCGAGAGGCTACACCTTC. Residues: CASSQERVSLSRGYTF.

This clone turned up a few times. The V gene is TRBV6-6, the J gene TRBJ2-5; D is unclear. Trimming took off 0 bases at V and 5 bases at J, with 4 bases between the two ends. The CDR3 is 12 amino acids. CDR1 and CDR2 (germline): MNHNY, SVGAGI (reference sequence). The CDR3 DNA is TGTGCCAGCAGTTACTCGGGTGAGACCCAGTACTTC. This gives the protein CASSYSGETQYF.

The chain is built from TRBV15 and TRBJ2-7; 9 positions agree with TRBD1. Germline CDR1 is LNHNV and CDR2 is YYDKDF (reference sequence). The CDR3 is 14 residues long. With V trimmed by 5 bases and J by 4 bases, 6 bases remained unmatched. The CDR3 loop reads CATSPGTGPYEQYF. The CDR3 DNA reads TGTGCCACCAGCCCCGGGACAGGGCCATACGAGCAGTACTTC.

The V gene is TRBV7-9, the J gene TRBJ1-4, with 8 positions matching TRBD1. CDR1 and CDR2 (germline): SEHNR, FQNEAQ (reference sequence). Trimming removed 6 bases from V and 5 bases from J; junction bases left unmatched: 14. The CDR3 loop spans 17 amino acids. CDR3 sequence: CASRQPGGDRRNEKLFF. The CDR3 region has the DNA TGTGCCAGCAGGCAACCCGGAGGGGACAGGAGAAATGAAAAACTGTTTTTT. Full variable domain (outside the CDR3, taken from reference TRBV7-9 and TRBJ1-4): DTGVSQNPRHKITKRGQNVTFRCDPISEHNRLYWYRQTLGQGPEFLTYFQNEAQLEKSRLLSDRFSAERPKGSFSTLEIQRTEQGDSAMYLCASRQPGGDRRNEKLFFGSGTQLSVL.

This clone has just a few counts. The chain is built from TRBV28 and TRBJ1-2; D remains ambiguous. V was shortened by 3 bases and J by 0 bases, with 5 bases between the two germline ends. Germline CDR1 reads MDHEN; CDR2 reads SYDVKM. The CDR3 has 13 residues. CDR3 region: CASSLPANYGYTF. In DNA, the CDR3 is TGTGCCAGCAGTTTGCCCGCTAACTATGGCTACACCTTC.

This clone has just a few counts. This chain connects TRBV28 to TRBJ2-7, with unresolved D. Germline assignment: CDR1 MDHEN and CDR2 SYDVKM. The CDR3 runs to 14 residues. Trimming removed 6 bases from V and 3 bases from J, with 15 bases in between. CDR3 residues: CASSPLRPVYEQYF. CDR3 nucleotide sequence: TGTGCCAGCAGCCCCCTGCGGCCTGTCTACGAGCAGTACTTC.

The chain recombines TRBV4-1 with TRBJ1-1; TRBD1 matches at 7 bases. Trimming took 4 bases from V and 5 from J; bases not matched to a gene: 7. From germline, CDR1 is MGHRA and CDR2 YSYEKL. The CDR3 totals 14 residues. CDR3 in DNA: TGCGCCAGCAGCCTAGAAGGGGGCAGGACTGAAGCTTTCTTT. The encoded protein is CASSLEGGRTEAFF.

This chain links TRBV25-1 with TRBJ1-2; D is unresolved. This CDR3 has 13 amino acids. CDR1 is MGHDK, CDR2 SYGVNS, per germline. V dropped 3 bases and J dropped 3 bases, with 8 bases sitting between them. The CDR3 region is CASSEYKYYGYTF. The CDR3 DNA reads TGTGCCAGCAGTGAGTACAAGTACTATGGCTACACCTTC.

The chain joins TRBV5-4 to TRBJ1-4; 7 bases match TRBD1. Per the germline V gene, CDR1 is SGHNT and CDR2 is YYREEE (reference sequence). CDR3 length equals 16 residues. V was clipped by 4 bases and J by 0 bases; unmatched bases: 6. CDR3 in amino acids: CASSPGRGATNEKLFF. CDR3 sequence (DNA): TGTGCCAGCAGCCCTGGCAGGGGGGCAACTAATGAAAAACTGTTTTTT. The full variable domain, its missing parts supplied by reference TRBV5-4 and TRBJ1-4, is ETGVTQSPTHLIKTRGQQVTLRCSSQSGHNTVSWYQQALGQGPQFIFQYYREEENGRGNFPPRFSGLQFPNYSSELNVNALELDDSALYLCASSPGRGATNEKLFFGSGTQLSVL.

This CDR3 is CSAGTGMSLPTYEQYF. CDR3 DNA sequence: TGCAGCGCCGGGACAGGGATGTCCTTACCTACCTACGAGCAGTACTTC. The chain uses TRBV29-1 and TRBJ2-7; 9 nucleotides agree with TRBD1. This CDR3 region has 16 residues. J gave up 2 bases and V 7 bases, and 15 bases lay outside the gene matches. Germline loops: CDR1 SQVTM, CDR2 ANQGSEA.

V gene TRBV29-1 combines with J gene TRBJ2-5; D ambiguous. Trimming took off 4 bases at V and 1 base at J, with 10 bases between the two ends. This CDR3 has 13 amino acids. In germline, CDR1 is SQVTM, CDR2 ANQGSEA. CDR3 sequence (DNA): TGCAGCGTTGTGAGGACGACCCAAGAGACCCAGTACTTC. Its protein is CSVVRTTQETQYF.

The chain couples TRBV7-2 to TRBJ2-7; tentatively, D is TRBD1 (5 bases). The CDR3 sequence is 14 residues long. Germline CDR1 and CDR2: SGHTA and FQGNSA. V lost 0 bases and J lost 3, with 9 bases in between. The CDR3 region has the DNA TGTGCCAGCAGCTTAGCTGTGGGGCTCTACGAGCAGTACTTC. Its protein product is CASSLAVGLYEQYF. Full variable domain (remainder filled in from reference TRBV7-2 and TRBJ2-7): GAGVSQSPSNKVTEKGKDVELRCDPISGHTALYWYRQSLGQGLEFLIYFQGNSAPDKSGLPSDRFSAERTGGSVSTLTIQRTQQEDSAVYLCASSLAVGLYEQYFGPGTRLTVT.

This clone was observed a few times. The V gene is TRBV11-2, the J gene TRBJ2-5, with D unresolved. Trimming pared 6 bases from V and 7 bases from J, leaving 9 bases between. This CDR3 region has 11 residues. The germline gives CDR1 SGHAT, CDR2 FQNNGV. The CDR3 sequence is CASSPPGTQYF. The CDR3 nucleotides are TGTGCCAGCAGTCCCCCCGGGACCCAGTACTTC. Looking up the rest from reference TRBV11-2 and TRBJ2-5 gives the full variable domain: EAGVAQSPRYKIIEKRQSVAFWCNPISGHATLYWYQQILGQGPKLLIQFQNNGVVDDSQLPKDRFSAERLKGVDSTLKIQPAKLEDSAVYLCASSPPGTQYFGPGTRLLVL.

V is TRBV7-2 and J is TRBJ2-1; 7 bases agree with TRBD1. CDR1 SGHTA and CDR2 FQGNSA come from the germline V gene. The CDR3 extends over 15 amino acids. J gave up 4 bases and V 5 bases, and 8 bases lay outside the gene matches. The DNA for the CDR3 is TGTGCCAGCAGCATTAAGACAGGGTCTTACAATGAGCAGTTCTTC. The encoded protein is CASSIKTGSYNEQFF. The full variable domain, completed using reference TRBV7-2 and TRBJ2-1, is GAGVSQSPSNKVTEKGKDVELRCDPISGHTALYWYRQSLGQGLEFLIYFQGNSAPDKSGLPSDRFSAERTGGSVSTLTIQRTQQEDSAVYLCASSIKTGSYNEQFFGPGTRLTVL.

This chain uses TRBV2 with TRBJ2-5; 10 bases line up with TRBD2. The length of the CDR3 is 12 residues. J lost 10 bases, V lost 8 bases, and 7 bases had no gene match. Germline CDR1 SNHLY, CDR2 FYNNEI. CDR3 nucleotides: TGTGCCAGCCGTCTAGCGGGAGAGGGCCAGTACTTC. This translates into CASRLAGEGQYF.

The chain uses TRBV30 and TRBJ2-7; possibly TRBD2 for D (6 bases). Trimming removed 0 bases at V and 3 bases at J, with 9 bases between. The CDR3 contains 13 residues. From germline, CDR1 is GTSNPN and CDR2 SVGIG (reference sequence). CDR3 sequence reads: CAWSVLGGYEQYF. For the CDR3, the DNA is TGTGCCTGGAGTGTACTGGGAGGCTACGAGCAGTACTTC.